A single sample gave rise to the 30 T cell receptor beta chains below, sequenced in a study of CD8+ T cells in alopecia areata. Treatment of the sample: oral pan-JAK inhibitor, 5-10 mg twice daily. RNA was isolated and reverse transcribed to cDNA, the sequencing template. Clones were sequenced by immunoSEQ multiplex PCR, and TCRdb holds only the in-frame ones, with some missing. The sample lists about 270,000 clones, 60% occurring once. Sequencing used CD4+ T cells sorted from blood, obtained around week 54, from a patient treated with tofacitinib. These receptors were obtained from a human donor with alopecia areata.

This clone was seen just once. The chain uses TRBV4-3 and TRBJ1-1, with D tentatively TRBD1 (5 bases). This CDR3 is 14 amino acids long. Between the trimmed V and J ends, which lost 0 bases and 5 bases, there was a span of 10 bases. CDR1 and CDR2 (germline): LGHNA, YSLEER. CDR3 DNA: TGCGCCAGCAGCCAAGAAAGGGGTTGGACTGAAGCTTTCTTT. Translation: CASSQERGWTEAFF.

This clone was picked up one time. Written as DNA, the CDR3 is TGCGCCAGCAGCCGGGTCTGGGACAACGACTATGGCTACACCTTC. Translating gives CASSRVWDNDYGYTF. The chain carries TRBV4-3 and TRBJ1-2, with D possibly being TRBD1 (6 bases). The germline V gene encodes CDR1 LGHNA and CDR2 YSLEER. V lost 4 bases, J lost 3 bases, and 15 bases lay in between. The CDR3 length is 15 residues.

The J gene is TRBJ2-3, the V gene TRBV6-5; 7 nucleotides line up with TRBD2. V lost 6 bases and J lost 6; bases outside the gene matches: 12. Looked up from germline, CDR1 is MNHEY and CDR2 is SVGAGI. The CDR3 totals 15 residues. The CDR3 sequence: CASRRLAALGDTQYF. CDR3 DNA sequence: TGTGCCAGCAGACGCCTAGCGGCCCTCGGGGATACGCAGTATTTT.

The rearrangement joins TRBV7-2 to TRBJ2-7, with D perhaps matching TRBD2 (6 bases). Germline V CDR1 and CDR2: SGHTA, FQGNSA. This CDR3 is 13 amino acids long. The V end lost 5 bases, the J end lost 3 bases, and 11 bases lay between the germline ends. CDR3: CASSMGLNYEQYF. CDR3 DNA: TGTGCCAGCAGCATGGGACTTAACTACGAGCAGTACTTC.

The J gene is TRBJ1-5, the V gene TRBV6-5; D might be TRBD1 (5 bases). The V gene lost 6 bases and the J gene lost 4 bases, with 16 bases spanning the gap. The CDR3 consists of 15 residues. Germline values: CDR1 MNHEY, CDR2 SVGAGI. CDR3 DNA sequence: TGTGCCAGCAGCTCCACCGGGACGGCAAATCAGCCCCAGCATTTT. As protein: CASSSTGTANQPQHF.

This clone has a handful of counts. V usage is TRBV29-1 and J usage is TRBJ1-2, with D possibly being TRBD1 (6 bases). V dropped 4 bases and J dropped 3 bases, with 12 bases sitting between them. Germline V gene sequence: CDR1 SQVTM, CDR2 ANQGSEA. The length of the CDR3 is 13 residues. CDR3 loop: CSVVRTGYYGYTF. DNA of the CDR3: TGCAGCGTTGTCCGTACAGGGTACTATGGCTACACCTTC.

J is TRBJ1-5 and V is TRBV27; D is possibly TRBD1 (6 bases). This CDR3 is 14 amino acids long. In germline, CDR1 is MNHEY, CDR2 SMNVEV (reference sequence). Trimming took 5 bases from V and 0 from J, leaving 8 bases between them. The CDR3 here is CASSRQDSNQPQHF. The CDR3 nucleotides read TGTGCCAGCAGTCGACAGGATAGCAATCAGCCCCAGCATTTT.

The chain combines TRBV25-1 with TRBJ1-1; maybe TRBD1 (5 bases). The CDR3 totals 14 residues. The V and J ends lost 1 base and 1 base respectively, with 7 bases between them. Germline V gene data show CDR1 as MGHDK and CDR2 as SYGVNS. The CDR3 spells CASSELRGNTEAFF. The CDR3 DNA follows: TGTGCCAGCAGTGAATTGAGGGGGAACACTGAAGCTTTCTTT. Full variable domain (outside the CDR3, taken from reference TRBV25-1 and TRBJ1-1): EADIYQTPRYLVIGTGKKITLECSQTMGHDKMYWYQQDPGMELHLIHYSYGVNSTEKGDLSSESTVSRIRTEHFPLTLESARPSHTSQYLCASSELRGNTEAFFGQGTRLTVV.

This chain joins TRBV30 and TRBJ1-3; no clear D gene. V lost 0 bases, J lost 6 bases, and 6 bases lay in between. The CDR3 has 12 residues. Germline lookup yields CDR1 GTSNPN and CDR2 SVGIG (reference sequence). Written as DNA, the CDR3 is TGTGCCTGGAGTGTAATGGAAAACACCATATATTTT. Amino acids: CAWSVMENTIYF.

V and J are TRBV19 and TRBJ1-4, with 9 bases fitting TRBD1. CDR1 is LNHDA and CDR2 is SQIVND in the germline V gene (reference sequence). This CDR3 has 14 amino acids. J was trimmed by 6 bases and V by 8 bases; bases with no gene match: 7. CDR3 sequence: CASVHRGRDEKLFF. The CDR3 DNA reads TGTGCCAGTGTCCACAGGGGGCGAGATGAAAAACTGTTTTTT. The whole variable domain, filled in from reference TRBV19 and TRBJ1-4, reads DGGITQSPKYLFRKEGQNVTLSCEQNLNHDAMYWYRQDPGQGLRLIYYSQIVNDFQKGDIAEGYSVSREKKESFPLTVTSAQKNPTAFYLCASVHRGRDEKLFFGSGTQLSVL.

This chain links TRBV5-1 with TRBJ2-2, with D tentatively TRBD1 or TRBD2 (5 bases each). Germline V CDR1 and CDR2: SGHRS, YFSETQ. Trimming shortened V by 3 bases and J by 2 bases, and 8 bases separated the two germline ends. The CDR3 loop spans 14 amino acids. The DNA of the CDR3 is TGCGCCAGCAGCTGGGACCGAAACACCGGGGAGCTGTTTTTT. Protein: CASSWDRNTGELFF.

The chain employs TRBV6-6 and TRBJ2-7, with D uncertain. Germline-derived CDR1 and CDR2 are MNHNY and SVGAGI (reference sequence). The CDR3 sequence is 14 residues long. Trimming removed 2 bases at V and 2 bases at J, with 10 bases between. In nucleotides, the CDR3 is TGTGCCAGCAGTTACCCGCCGGAGACCTACGAGCAGTACTTC. This translates into CASSYPPETYEQYF.

This clone is a singleton in its sample. The chain carries TRBV7-2 and TRBJ1-1; no reliable D call. There are 13 residues in the CDR3. The germline V and J ends were trimmed by 8 bases and 6 bases, with 16 bases remaining between them. Germline CDR1 is SGHTA and CDR2 is FQGNSA. CDR3 coding DNA: TGTGCCAGCCACCTTCTCCCGGACGCTGAAGCTTTCTTT. Encoded protein: CASHLLPDAEAFF.

The chain is built from TRBV30 and TRBJ2-6; D unresolved. V was shortened by 4 bases and J by 3 bases, with 7 bases between the two germline ends. The CDR3 contains 13 residues. Looked up from germline, CDR1 is GTSNPN and CDR2 is SVGIG (reference sequence). The CDR3 protein is CAWKRNGANVLTF. For the CDR3, the DNA is TGTGCCTGGAAAAGAAATGGGGCCAACGTCCTGACTTTC.

The chain employs TRBV29-1 and TRBJ2-7; no reliable D call. The CDR3 covers 13 residues. V lost 4 bases to trimming and J lost 5 bases, with 15 bases between them. Germline V gene data show CDR1 as SQVTM and CDR2 as ANQGSEA. CDR3 bases: TGCAGCGTTGGGGCTGGGCAAATCAACGAGCAGTACTTC. Its protein product is CSVGAGQINEQYF.

The J gene is TRBJ1-2, the V gene TRBV4-1, with a weak D call TRBD1 (5 bases). Germline-derived CDR1 and CDR2 are MGHRA and YSYEKL. V lost 0 bases and J 7 bases, leaving 12 bases between the germline ends. CDR3 length equals 14 residues. DNA of the CDR3: TGCGCCAGCAGCCAAGAACTAGGGAGGGGTGGCTACACCTTC. This translates into CASSQELGRGGYTF.

The chain recombines TRBV19 with TRBJ2-1, with 8 bases lining up with TRBD1. CDR3 size: 13 residues. V gave up 9 bases and J gave up 7 bases; unmatched junction bases: 8. CDR1 is LNHDA, CDR2 SQIVND, per germline (reference sequence). CDR3 DNA: TGTGCCAGCCACAGGGGGAGAACGAATGAGCAGTTCTTC. Translating gives CASHRGRTNEQFF.

This clone was found a few times. In DNA, the CDR3 is TGTGCCAGCAGCCAATGGGGAGGGCCCCAGCATTTT. It specifies CASSQWGGPQHF. The chain uses TRBV14 and TRBJ1-5; D unresolved. The germline gives CDR1 SGHDN, CDR2 FVKESK. Trimming took 2 bases from V and 9 from J, leaving 8 bases between them. This CDR3 is built from 12 residues. The variable domain in full, with the rest retrieved from reference TRBV14 and TRBJ1-5, is EAGVTQFPSHSVIEKGQTVTLRCDPISGHDNLYWYRRVMGKEIKFLLHFVKESKQDESGMPNNRFLAERTGGTYSTLKVQPAELEDSGVYFCASSQWGGPQHFGDGTRLSIL.

This chain joins TRBV30 and TRBJ2-7; 9 bases fit TRBD1. CDR3 size: 14 residues. Looked up from germline, CDR1 is GTSNPN and CDR2 is SVGIG (reference sequence). V trimming: 0 bases; J trimming: 6 bases; junction bases outside the gene matches: 6. In nucleotides, the CDR3 is TGTGCCTGGAGTGTATCTTCGGGACAGGGCGAGCAGTACTTC. This gives the protein CAWSVSSGQGEQYF.

This chain connects TRBV5-1 to TRBJ2-7; D is unresolved. V lost 0 bases and J lost 4, with 8 bases in between. Germline V lookup: CDR1 SGHRS, CDR2 YFSETQ. This CDR3 region has 13 residues. The CDR3, as DNA: TGCGCCAGCAGCTTGGGGCCAGCTTACGAGCAGTACTTC. Translated: CASSLGPAYEQYF.

The chain links TRBV4-1 to TRBJ1-1; the D is unclear. Germline values: CDR1 MGHRA, CDR2 YSYEKL. V was pared by 4 bases and J by 1 base, with 7 bases between. CDR3 size: 13 residues. As DNA, the CDR3 is TGCGCCAGCAGCCTCGCAGCGAACACTGAAGCTTTCTTT. This encodes CASSLAANTEAFF.

The J gene is TRBJ2-2, the V gene TRBV27, with D perhaps TRBD2 (5 bases). V was clipped by 5 bases and J by 4 bases, with 14 bases between them. There are 15 residues in the CDR3. Per the germline V gene, CDR1 is MNHEY and CDR2 is SMNVEV (reference sequence). CDR3 region: CASSPPRAGTGELFF. The CDR3, as DNA: TGTGCCAGCAGTCCGCCGAGGGCTGGCACCGGGGAGCTGTTTTTT.

The chain carries TRBV29-1 and TRBJ2-2, with a weak D call TRBD1 (6 bases). CDR3 size: 19 residues. Per the germline V gene, CDR1 is SQVTM and CDR2 is ANQGSEA. Trimming left V 4 bases short and J 3 bases short, with 27 bases between. Written as DNA, the CDR3 is TGCAGCGTTGTGGGTTGGCGCCGGGGCAGGGGTTCGGACACCGGGGAGCTGTTTTTT. Protein product: CSVVGWRRGRGSDTGELFF.

The chain couples TRBV30 to TRBJ2-7; TRBD2 might be the D (6 bases). This CDR3 has 14 amino acids. Deletions cut 4 bases from V and 4 bases from J, with 17 bases between. Germline V CDR1 and CDR2: GTSNPN, SVGIG (reference sequence). The CDR3 loop reads CAWTHGGVRYEQYF. DNA for the CDR3: TGTGCCTGGACCCACGGCGGGGTTAGGTACGAGCAGTACTTC.

The chain uses TRBV18 and TRBJ2-7; D uncertain. In germline, CDR1 is KGHSH, CDR2 LQKENI. V lost 0 bases, J lost 1 base, and 7 bases lay in between. The CDR3 spans 14 residues. The CDR3 sequence: CASSPPSRSYEQYF. CDR3 bases: TGTGCCAGCTCACCACCGTCGCGATCCTACGAGCAGTACTTC.

The chain carries TRBV29-1 and TRBJ2-5; a weak D match, TRBD2 (6 bases). CDR1 is SQVTM, CDR2 ANQGSEA, per germline. The CDR3 length is 14 residues. V lost 3 bases, J lost 0 bases, and 11 bases lay in between. CDR3 region: CSVDGRDYQETQYF. As DNA, the CDR3 is TGCAGCGTTGACGGCAGGGACTACCAAGAGACCCAGTACTTC. The full variable domain, its missing parts supplied by reference TRBV29-1 and TRBJ2-5, is SAVISQKPSRDICQRGTSLTIQCQVDSQVTMMFWYRQQPGQSLTLIATANQGSEATYESGFVIDKFPISRPNLTFSTLTVSNMSPEDSSIYLCSVDGRDYQETQYFGPGTRLLVL.

CDR3 nucleotide sequence: TGTGCCAGCAGGCAGGGTCCACGAGAGACCCAGTACTTC. The encoded protein is CASRQGPRETQYF. The V gene is TRBV4-2, the J gene TRBJ2-5; TRBD1 might be the D (5 bases). Trimming took off 6 bases at V and 4 bases at J, with 12 bases between the two ends. Germline loops: CDR1 LGHNA, CDR2 YNFKEQ. This CDR3 comprises 13 residues.

Written as DNA, the CDR3 is TGTGCCAGCAGCCCTCCGGGTAACTATGGCTACACCTTC. As protein: CASSPPGNYGYTF. The rearrangement links TRBV5-4 to TRBJ1-2; D unclear. CDR1 and CDR2 (germline): SGHNT, YYREEE (reference sequence). CDR3 length equals 13 residues. Between the trimmed V and J ends, which lost 4 bases and 1 base, there was a span of 8 bases.

The rearrangement links TRBV6-5 to TRBJ1-6; 7 positions match TRBD1. The CDR3 covers 12 residues. The J segment lost 12 bases and the V segment lost 6 bases, leaving 5 bases of the junction unmatched. CDR1 is MNHEY and CDR2 is SVGAGI in the germline V gene. The CDR3 bases are TGTGCCAGCAGGGGGACAGCCGAACCCCTCCACTTT. Its protein is CASRGTAEPLHF.

This sequence joins TRBV7-6 and TRBJ2-1; TRBD1 aligns across 9 bases. Per the germline V gene, CDR1 is SGHVS and CDR2 is FNYEAQ. The CDR3 covers 16 residues. J was trimmed by 4 bases and V by 6 bases; bases with no gene match: 10. DNA for the CDR3: TGTGCCAGCAGGAAAAGGGGACAGGGTTTTTACAATGAGCAGTTCTTC. Its protein product is CASRKRGQGFYNEQFF.